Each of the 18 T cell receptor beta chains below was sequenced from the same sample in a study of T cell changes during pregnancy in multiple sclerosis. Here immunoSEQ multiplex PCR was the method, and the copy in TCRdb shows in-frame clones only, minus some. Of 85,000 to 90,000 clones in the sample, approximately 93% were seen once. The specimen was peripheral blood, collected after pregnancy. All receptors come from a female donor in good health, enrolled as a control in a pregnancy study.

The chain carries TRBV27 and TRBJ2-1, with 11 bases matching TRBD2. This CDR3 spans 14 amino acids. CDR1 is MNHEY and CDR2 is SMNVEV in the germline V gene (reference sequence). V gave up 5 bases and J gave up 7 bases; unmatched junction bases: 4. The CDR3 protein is CASSPGLAVNEQFF. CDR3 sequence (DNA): TGTGCCAGCAGTCCGGGACTAGCGGTGAATGAGCAGTTCTTC.

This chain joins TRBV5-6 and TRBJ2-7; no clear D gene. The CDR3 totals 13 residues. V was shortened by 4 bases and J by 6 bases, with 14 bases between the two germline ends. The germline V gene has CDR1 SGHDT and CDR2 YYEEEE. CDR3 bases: TGTGCCAGCAGCGTTGGAGCCAGCTTCGAGCAGTACTTC. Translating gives CASSVGASFEQYF.

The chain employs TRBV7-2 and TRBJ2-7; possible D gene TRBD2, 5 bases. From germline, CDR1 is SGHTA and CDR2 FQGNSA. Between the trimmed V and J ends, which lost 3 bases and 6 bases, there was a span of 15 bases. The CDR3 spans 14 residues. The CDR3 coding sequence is TGTGCCAGCAGCTTTCGGGGTGGGAGCGGCGAGCAGTACTTC. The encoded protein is CASSFRGGSGEQYF.

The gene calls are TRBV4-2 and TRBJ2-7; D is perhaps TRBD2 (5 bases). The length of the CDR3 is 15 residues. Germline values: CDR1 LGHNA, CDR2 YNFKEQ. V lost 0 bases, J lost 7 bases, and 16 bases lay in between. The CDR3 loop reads CASSQEVVAGWEQYF. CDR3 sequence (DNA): TGTGCCAGCAGCCAAGAAGTTGTGGCGGGCTGGGAGCAGTACTTC.

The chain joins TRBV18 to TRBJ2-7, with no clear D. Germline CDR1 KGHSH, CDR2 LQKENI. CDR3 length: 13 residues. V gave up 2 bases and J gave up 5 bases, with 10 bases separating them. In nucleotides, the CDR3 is TGTGCCAGCTCACCATACAGCTCAAACGAGCAGTACTTC. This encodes CASSPYSSNEQYF.

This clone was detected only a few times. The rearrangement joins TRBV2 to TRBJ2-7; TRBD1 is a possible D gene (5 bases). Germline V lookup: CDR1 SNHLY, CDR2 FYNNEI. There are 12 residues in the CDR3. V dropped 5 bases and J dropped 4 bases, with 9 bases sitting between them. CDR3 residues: CASSSDSYEQYF. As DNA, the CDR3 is TGTGCCAGCAGTTCCGACAGTTACGAGCAGTACTTC.

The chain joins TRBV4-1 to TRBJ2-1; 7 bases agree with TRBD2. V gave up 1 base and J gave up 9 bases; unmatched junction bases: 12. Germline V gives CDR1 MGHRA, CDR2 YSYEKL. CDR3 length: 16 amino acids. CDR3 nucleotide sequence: TGCGCCAGCAGCCAAGGCGCGGGAGTACTTTTTACTGAGCAGTTCTTC. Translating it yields CASSQGAGVLFTEQFF.

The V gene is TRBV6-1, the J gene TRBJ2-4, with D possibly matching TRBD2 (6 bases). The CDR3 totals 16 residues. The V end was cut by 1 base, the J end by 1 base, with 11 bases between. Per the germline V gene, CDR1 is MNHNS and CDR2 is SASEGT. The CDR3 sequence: CASSEEGSGAKNIQYF. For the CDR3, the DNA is TGTGCCAGCAGTGAAGAGGGGAGCGGGGCCAAAAACATTCAGTACTTC.

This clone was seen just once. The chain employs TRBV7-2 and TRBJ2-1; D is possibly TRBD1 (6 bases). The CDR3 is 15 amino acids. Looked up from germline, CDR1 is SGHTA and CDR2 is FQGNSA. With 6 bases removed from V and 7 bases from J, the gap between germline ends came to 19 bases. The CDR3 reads CASSSGVQGRNEQFF. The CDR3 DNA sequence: TGTGCCAGCAGTTCCGGGGTCCAGGGGCGTAATGAGCAGTTCTTC.

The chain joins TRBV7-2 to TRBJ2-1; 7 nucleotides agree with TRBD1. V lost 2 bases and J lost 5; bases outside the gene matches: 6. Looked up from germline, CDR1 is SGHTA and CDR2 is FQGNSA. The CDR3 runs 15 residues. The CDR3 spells CASSLSGTAHNEQFF. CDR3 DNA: TGTGCCAGCAGCTTATCCGGGACAGCCCACAATGAGCAGTTCTTC.

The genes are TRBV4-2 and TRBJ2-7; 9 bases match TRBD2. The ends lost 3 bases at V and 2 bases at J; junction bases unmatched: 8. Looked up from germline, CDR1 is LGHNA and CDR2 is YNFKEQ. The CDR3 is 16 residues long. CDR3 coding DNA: TGTGCCAGCAGCCATTTCCAAGGGACTAGCACCTACGAGCAGTACTTC. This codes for CASSHFQGTSTYEQYF.

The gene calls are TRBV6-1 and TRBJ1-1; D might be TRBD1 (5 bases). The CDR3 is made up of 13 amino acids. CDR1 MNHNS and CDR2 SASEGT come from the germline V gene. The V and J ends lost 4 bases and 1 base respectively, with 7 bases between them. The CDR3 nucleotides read TGTGCCAGCAGTGGACAGTGGAACACTGAAGCTTTCTTT. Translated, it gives CASSGQWNTEAFF.

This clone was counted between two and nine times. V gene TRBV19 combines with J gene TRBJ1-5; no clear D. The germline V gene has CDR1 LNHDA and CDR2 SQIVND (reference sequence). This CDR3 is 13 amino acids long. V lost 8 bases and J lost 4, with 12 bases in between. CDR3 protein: CASGWAPNQPQHF. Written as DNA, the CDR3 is TGTGCCAGTGGATGGGCCCCAAATCAGCCCCAGCATTTT.

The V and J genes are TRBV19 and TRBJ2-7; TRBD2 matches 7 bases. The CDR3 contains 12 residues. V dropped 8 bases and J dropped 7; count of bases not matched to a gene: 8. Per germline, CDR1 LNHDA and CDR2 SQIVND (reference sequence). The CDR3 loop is CASALERGEQYF. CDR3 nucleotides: TGTGCCAGTGCGCTCGAGCGGGGAGAGCAGTACTTC.

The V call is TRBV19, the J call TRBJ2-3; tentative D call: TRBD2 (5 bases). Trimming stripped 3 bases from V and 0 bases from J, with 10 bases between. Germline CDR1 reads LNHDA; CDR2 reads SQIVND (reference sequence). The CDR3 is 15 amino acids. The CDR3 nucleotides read TGTGCCAGTAGTATCCCGGGATGGAGCACAGATACGCAGTATTTT. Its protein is CASSIPGWSTDTQYF. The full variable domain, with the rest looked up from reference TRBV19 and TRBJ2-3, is DGGITQSPKYLFRKEGQNVTLSCEQNLNHDAMYWYRQDPGQGLRLIYYSQIVNDFQKGDIAEGYSVSREKKESFPLTVTSAQKNPTAFYLCASSIPGWSTDTQYFGPGTRLTVL.

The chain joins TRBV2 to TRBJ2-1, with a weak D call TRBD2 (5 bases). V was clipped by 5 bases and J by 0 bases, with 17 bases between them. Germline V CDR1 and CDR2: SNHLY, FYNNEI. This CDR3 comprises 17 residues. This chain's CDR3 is CASSRIKGLSSYNEQFF. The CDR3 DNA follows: TGTGCCAGCAGTCGCATTAAAGGACTGAGCTCCTACAATGAGCAGTTCTTC.

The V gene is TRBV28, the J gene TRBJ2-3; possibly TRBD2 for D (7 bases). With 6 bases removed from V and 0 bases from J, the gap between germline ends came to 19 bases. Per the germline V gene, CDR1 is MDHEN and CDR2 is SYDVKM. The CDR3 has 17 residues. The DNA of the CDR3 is TGTGCCAGCAGGCTAAGGGGGGGGGACCCTAGCACAGATACGCAGTATTTT. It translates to CASRLRGGDPSTDTQYF.

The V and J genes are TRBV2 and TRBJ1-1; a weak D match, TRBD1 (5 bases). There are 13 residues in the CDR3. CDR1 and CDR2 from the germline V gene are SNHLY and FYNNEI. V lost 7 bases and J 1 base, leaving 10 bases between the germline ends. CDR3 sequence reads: CASNGGGNTEAFF. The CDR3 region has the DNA TGTGCCAGCAACGGGGGGGGGAACACTGAAGCTTTCTTT.